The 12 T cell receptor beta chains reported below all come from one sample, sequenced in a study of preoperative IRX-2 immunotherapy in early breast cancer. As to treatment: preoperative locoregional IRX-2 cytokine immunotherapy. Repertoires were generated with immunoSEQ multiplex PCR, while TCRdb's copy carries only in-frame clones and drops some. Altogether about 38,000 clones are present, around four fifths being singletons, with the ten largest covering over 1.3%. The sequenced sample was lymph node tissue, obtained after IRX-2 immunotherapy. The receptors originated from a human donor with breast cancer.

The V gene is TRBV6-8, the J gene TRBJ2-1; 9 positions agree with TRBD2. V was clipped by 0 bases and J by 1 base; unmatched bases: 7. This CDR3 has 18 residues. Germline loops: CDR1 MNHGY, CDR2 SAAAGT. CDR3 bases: TGTGCCAGCAGTTACTCTGCGGGGGGGGTTCTTTCCTACAATGAGCAGTTCTTC. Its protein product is CASSYSAGGVLSYNEQFF.

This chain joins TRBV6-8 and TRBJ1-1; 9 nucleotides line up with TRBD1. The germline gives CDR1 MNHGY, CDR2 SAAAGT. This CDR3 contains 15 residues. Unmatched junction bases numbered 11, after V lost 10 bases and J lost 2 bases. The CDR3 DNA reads TGTGCCATCGGGGACAGGGCCACACGTAACACTGAAGCTTTCTTT. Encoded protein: CAIGDRATRNTEAFF.

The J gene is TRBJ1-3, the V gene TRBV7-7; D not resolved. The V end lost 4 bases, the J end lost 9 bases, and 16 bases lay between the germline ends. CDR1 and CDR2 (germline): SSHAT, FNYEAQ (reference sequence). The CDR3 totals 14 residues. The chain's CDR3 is CASSSFPEYRTIYF. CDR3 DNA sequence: TGTGCCAGCAGCTCATTTCCAGAATATCGCACCATATATTTT.

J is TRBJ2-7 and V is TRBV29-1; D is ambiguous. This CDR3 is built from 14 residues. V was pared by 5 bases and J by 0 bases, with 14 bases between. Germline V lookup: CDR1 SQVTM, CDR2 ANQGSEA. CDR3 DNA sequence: TGCAGCGTTATAAAGGGAAGTAACTCCTACGAGCAGTACTTC. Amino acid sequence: CSVIKGSNSYEQYF.

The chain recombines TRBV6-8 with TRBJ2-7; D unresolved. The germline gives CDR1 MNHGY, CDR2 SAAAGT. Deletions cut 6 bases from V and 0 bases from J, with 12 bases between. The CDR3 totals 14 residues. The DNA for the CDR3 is TGTGCCAGCAGAGGTCAGTTCGACTCCTACGAGCAGTACTTC. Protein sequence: CASRGQFDSYEQYF.

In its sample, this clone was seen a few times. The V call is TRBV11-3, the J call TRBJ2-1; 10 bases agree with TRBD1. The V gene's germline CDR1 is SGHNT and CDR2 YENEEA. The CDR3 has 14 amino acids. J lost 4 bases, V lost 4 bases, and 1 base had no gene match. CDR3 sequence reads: CASSWDRGYNEQFF. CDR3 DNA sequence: TGTGCCAGCAGCTGGGACAGGGGTTACAATGAGCAGTTCTTC.

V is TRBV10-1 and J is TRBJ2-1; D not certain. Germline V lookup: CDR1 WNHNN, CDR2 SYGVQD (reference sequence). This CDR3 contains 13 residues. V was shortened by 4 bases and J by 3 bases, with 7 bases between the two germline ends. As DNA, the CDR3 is TGCGCCAGCAGTGGGTCGGTCTACAATGAGCAGTTCTTC. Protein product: CASSGSVYNEQFF.

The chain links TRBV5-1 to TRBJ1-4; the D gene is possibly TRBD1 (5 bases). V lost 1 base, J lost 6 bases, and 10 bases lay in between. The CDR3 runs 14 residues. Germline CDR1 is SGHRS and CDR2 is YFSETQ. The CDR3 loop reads CASSLRGLDEKLFF. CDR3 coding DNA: TGCGCCAGCAGCTTGCGGGGCCTGGATGAAAAACTGTTTTTT.

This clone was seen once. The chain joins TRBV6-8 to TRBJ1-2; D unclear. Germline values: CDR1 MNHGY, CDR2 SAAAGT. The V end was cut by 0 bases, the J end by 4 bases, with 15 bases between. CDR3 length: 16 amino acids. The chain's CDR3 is CASSYSKGGSGYGYTF. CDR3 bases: TGTGCCAGCAGTTACTCGAAGGGAGGGTCCGGCTATGGCTACACCTTC.

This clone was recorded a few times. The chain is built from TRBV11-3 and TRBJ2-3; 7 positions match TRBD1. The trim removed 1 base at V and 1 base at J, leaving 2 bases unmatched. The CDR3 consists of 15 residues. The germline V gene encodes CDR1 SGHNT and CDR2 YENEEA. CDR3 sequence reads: CASSLGTGGTDTQYF. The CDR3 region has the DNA TGTGCCAGCAGCTTAGGTACAGGGGGCACAGATACGCAGTATTTT.

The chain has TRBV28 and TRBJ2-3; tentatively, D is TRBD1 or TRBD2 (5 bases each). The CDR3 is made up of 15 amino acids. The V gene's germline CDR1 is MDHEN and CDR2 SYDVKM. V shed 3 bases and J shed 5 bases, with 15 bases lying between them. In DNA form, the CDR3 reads TGTGCCAGCAGTTTGGGGCCTGTAAGCGGAGATACGCAGTATTTT. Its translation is CASSLGPVSGDTQYF.

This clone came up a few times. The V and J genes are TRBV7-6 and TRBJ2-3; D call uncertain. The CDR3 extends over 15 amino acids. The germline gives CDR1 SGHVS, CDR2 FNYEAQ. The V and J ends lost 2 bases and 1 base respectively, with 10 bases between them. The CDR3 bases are TGTGCCAGCAGCTTAAGGGCAGTTGGCACAGATACGCAGTATTTT. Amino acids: CASSLRAVGTDTQYF.